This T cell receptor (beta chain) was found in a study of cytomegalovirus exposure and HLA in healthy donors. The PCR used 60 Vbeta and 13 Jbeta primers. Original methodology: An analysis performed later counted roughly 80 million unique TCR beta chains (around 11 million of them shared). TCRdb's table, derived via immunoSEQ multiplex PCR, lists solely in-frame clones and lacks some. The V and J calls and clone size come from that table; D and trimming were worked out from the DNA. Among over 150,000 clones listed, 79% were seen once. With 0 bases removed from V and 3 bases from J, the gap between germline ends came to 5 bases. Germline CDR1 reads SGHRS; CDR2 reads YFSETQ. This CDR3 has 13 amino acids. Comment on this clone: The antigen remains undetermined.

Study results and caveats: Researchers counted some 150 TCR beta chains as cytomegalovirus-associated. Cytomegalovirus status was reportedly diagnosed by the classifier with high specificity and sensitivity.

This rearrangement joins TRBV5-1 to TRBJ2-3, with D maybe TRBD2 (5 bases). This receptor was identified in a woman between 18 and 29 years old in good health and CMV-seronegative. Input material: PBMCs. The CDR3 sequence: CASSLGLTDTQYF. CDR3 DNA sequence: TGCGCCAGCAGCTTGGGACTAACAGATACGCAGTATTTT. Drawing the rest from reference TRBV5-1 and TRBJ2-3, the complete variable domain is KAGVTQTPRYLIKTRGQQVTLSCSPISGHRSVSWYQQTPGQGLQFLFEYFSETQRNKGNFPGRFSGRQFSNSRSEMNVSTLELGDSALYLCASSLGLTDTQYFGPGTRLTVL.